The present entry profiles one T cell receptor (beta chain) with its context. Its antigen is still unknown. Base-call qualities are not available, and no considerably larger clone is one nucleotide away. CDR1 and CDR2 are read off the germline V gene (reference sequence) as LGHDT and YNNKEL. Relative to germline, V is 0 bases shorter and J is 2 bases shorter, with 11 bases between their ends. From the cysteine through the phenylalanine, the CDR3 covers 16 amino acids. The entry retains the CDR3 DNA only, 48 bases that are in frame from base 1. The record originates from a study of T-cell reconstitution after alpha-beta-depleted transplantation in children (TCRdb year 2016). General notes on the study: The study quantitatively tracked T-cell immune reconstitution after TCRalphabeta/CD19-depleted allogeneic hematopoietic cell transplantation in children using TCR repertoire profiling. General findings and caveats noted by the study authors: The high TCRbeta diversity at day 60 in some patients was ascribed to recipient T cells and intrathymic progenitors that had survived conditioning. Over the following months the frequencies of hyperexpanded clones went down, and after one year T-cell counts and TCRbeta diversity were mostly credited to newly produced T cells. The apparently early recovery of alphabetaT-cell counts about two months after transplant reportedly depended on only several hundred rapidly expanded clones that came from non-depleted graft cells.

This sample's treatment or condition label indicates: allogeneic hematopoietic cell transplantation with graft depleted of TCRalphabeta T cells and CD19 B cells. TCRalphabeta/CD19-depleted allogeneic hematopoietic cell grafts were given to the transplant recipients, all of whom were children. Library generation was performed with PCR. The sequencer listed for this sample is Illumina HiSeq 2500. To normalize quantification of the TCRbeta repertoire, the TCR libraries were built with molecular barcoding that relied on unique molecular identifiers. TCRdb cleaned the public reads at Q25 with fastp, built clones with MiXCR and kept in-frame beta chains. For every CDR3 protein sequence, its rows merge into one entry that carries the most common genes and DNA. Within this sample are fewer than 550,000 distinct CDR3 sequences, with over 9.5% of them counted one time only. 12% to 15% of the sample goes to the ten largest clones.

Material: PBMCs, mostly from graft donor cells, obtained 180 days after TCRalphabeta/CD19-depleted stem cell transplant. The chain uses TRBV3-1 and TRBJ2-4; the D gene identity is not certain. The TCR comes from a female patient aged 2-9 years who had a stem cell transplant for aplastic anemia, so the T cells may come from the graft donor. The sequence in DNA is TGTGCCAGCAGCCAAGATCTACGGCGGACCAAAAACATTCAGTACTTC. The translation is CASSQDLRRTKNIQYF.